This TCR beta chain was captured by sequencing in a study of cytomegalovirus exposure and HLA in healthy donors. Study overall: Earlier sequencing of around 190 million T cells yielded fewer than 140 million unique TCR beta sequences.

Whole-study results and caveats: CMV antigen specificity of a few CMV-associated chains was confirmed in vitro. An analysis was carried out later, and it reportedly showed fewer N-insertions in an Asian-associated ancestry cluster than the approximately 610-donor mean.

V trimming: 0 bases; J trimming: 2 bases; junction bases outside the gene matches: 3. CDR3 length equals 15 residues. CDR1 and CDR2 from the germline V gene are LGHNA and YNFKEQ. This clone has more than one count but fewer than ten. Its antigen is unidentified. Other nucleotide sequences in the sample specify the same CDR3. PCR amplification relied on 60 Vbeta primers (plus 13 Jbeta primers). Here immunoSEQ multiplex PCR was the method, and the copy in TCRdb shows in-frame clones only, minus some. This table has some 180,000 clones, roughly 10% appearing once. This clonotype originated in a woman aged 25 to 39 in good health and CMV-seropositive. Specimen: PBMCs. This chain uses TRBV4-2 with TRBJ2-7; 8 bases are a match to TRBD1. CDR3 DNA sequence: TGTGCCAGCAGCCAAGAGCGGACAGGGACCTACGAGCAGTACTTC. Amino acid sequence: CASSQERTGTYEQYF.